Listed below are T cell receptor beta chains from one sample, sequenced in a study of Graves' ophthalmopathy and Graves' hyperthyroidism. MiXCR was run by TCRdb on the multiplex PCR reads, yielding one entry per CDR3 protein. This table has hundreds of thousands of distinct CDR3 sequences, 20% to 25% appearing once. The sample comprised peripheral blood. These receptors all stem from a woman aged 18-29 years with stable Graves' hyperthyroidism. Some clones in this sample may be carry-over from other donors' samples. Both conserved end residues are part of each CDR3. The order of the fields is clone size, D gene, J gene, V gene, CDR3 protein, CDR3 DNA. The D gene is left open where the match is weak. Clone size appears in some rows only: once, few, many, or a class for an expanded clone.

many TRBD1 TRBJ1-1 TRBV2 CASSEAGTGGMTEAFF TGTGCCAGCAGTGAAGCAGGGACAGGGGGCATGACTGAAGCTTTCTTT
few TRBD1 TRBJ1-2 TRBV5-1 CASSYYGQGAQIGYTF TGCGCCAGCAGCTATTACGGACAGGGGGCGCAGATTGGCTACACCTTC
many - TRBJ1-2 TRBV20-1 CSAMGEGGHYGYTF TGCAGTGCTATGGGGGAGGGGGGACACTATGGCTACACCTTC
many TRBD2 TRBJ2-7 TRBV28 CASSWSGKSYEQYF TGTGCCAGCAGTTGGAGCGGGAAGTCCTACGAGCAGTACTTC
many - TRBJ1-1 TRBV6-2/TRBV6-3 CASSYEEETVMNTEAFF TGTGCCAGCAGTTACGAGGAGGAGACAGTAATGAACACTGAAGCTTTCTTT
many TRBD1 TRBJ2-5 TRBV28 CASSPPQTGRETQYF TGTGCCAGCAGCCCTCCCCAGACAGGGAGAGAGACCCAGTACTTC
- - TRBJ1-3 TRBV13 CASSWGQKPGNTIYF TGTGCCAGCAGCTGGGGGCAGAAGCCTGGAAACACCATATATTTT
many TRBD2 TRBJ2-2 TRBV3-1 CASSLTSGVVTGELFF TGTGCCAGCAGTCTGACTAGCGGGGTCGTAACCGGGGAGCTGTTTTTT
many - TRBJ1-1 TRBV30 CAWSEFLGGRTEAFF TGTGCCTGGAGTGAGTTCCTAGGGGGGAGGACTGAAGCTTTCTTT
few - TRBJ1-2 TRBV25-1 CASSEYEDIYGYTF TGTGCCAGCAGTGAATATGAGGACATCTATGGCTACACCTTC
many - TRBJ1-1 TRBV29-1 CSVRETGEAFF TGCAGCGTGCGCGAAACAGGGGAAGCTTTCTTT
many - TRBJ1-1 TRBV12-3/TRBV12-4 CASSYTEAFF TGTGCCAGCAGTTACACTGAAGCTTTCTTT
many TRBD1 TRBJ2-2 TRBV5-1 CASTHGTGFFGVAGELFF TGCGCCAGCACCCACGGGACAGGATTTTTCGGGGTCGCCGGGGAGCTGTTTTTT
- TRBD1 TRBJ2-7 TRBV6-5 CASSTPGQTYEQYF TGTGCCAGCAGTACTCCGGGACAGACCTACGAGCAGTACTTC
- TRBD1 TRBJ2-5 TRBV2 CASSESVTGGEETQYF TGTGCCAGCAGTGAATCTGTGACAGGGGGCGAAGAGACCCAGTACTTC
- TRBD1 TRBJ2-4 TRBV6-5 CASWTGGAYIQYF TGTGCCAGTTGGACAGGGGGCGCGTACATTCAGTACTTC
few - TRBJ1-1 TRBV30 CAWILLMNTEACF TGTGCCTGGATCCTACTTATGAACACTGAAGCTTGCTTT
- - TRBJ1-5 TRBV6-2/TRBV6-3 CASSYSILTGQPQHF TGTGCCAGCAGTTACTCGATTCTGACGGGGCAGCCCCAGCATTTT
few TRBD1 TRBJ2-7 TRBV5-1 CASSLNRGTEEQYF TGCGCCAGCAGCTTGAACAGGGGGACGGAGGAGCAGTACTTC
many - TRBJ2-5 TRBV25-1 CASSEGDAPLHETQYF TGTGCCAGCAGTGAAGGCGACGCCCCCCTTCACGAGACCCAGTACTTC
- - TRBJ2-3 TRBV9 CASSVVEGDTQYF TGTGCCAGCAGCGTAGTAGAGGGGGATACGCAGTATTTT
many TRBD2 TRBJ2-7 TRBV6-1 CASSRTSGGYEQYF TGTGCCAGCAGTCGGACTAGCGGGGGTTACGAGCAGTACTTC
many - TRBJ1-1 TRBV6-2/TRBV6-3 CASSYQWTEAFF TGTGCCAGCAGTTATCAGTGGACTGAAGCTTTCTTT
- - TRBJ1-2 TRBV12-3/TRBV12-4 CASSFSPASNYGYTF TGTGCCAGCAGTTTCTCTCCAGCTTCTAACTATGGCTACACCTTC
many - TRBJ2-7 TRBV20-1 CSARVWGGYEQYF TGCAGTGCTAGAGTGTGGGGCGGGTACGAGCAGTACTTC
- - TRBJ2-5 TRBV29-1 CSLRGEETQYF TGCAGCCTCAGGGGGGAGGAGACCCAGTACTTC